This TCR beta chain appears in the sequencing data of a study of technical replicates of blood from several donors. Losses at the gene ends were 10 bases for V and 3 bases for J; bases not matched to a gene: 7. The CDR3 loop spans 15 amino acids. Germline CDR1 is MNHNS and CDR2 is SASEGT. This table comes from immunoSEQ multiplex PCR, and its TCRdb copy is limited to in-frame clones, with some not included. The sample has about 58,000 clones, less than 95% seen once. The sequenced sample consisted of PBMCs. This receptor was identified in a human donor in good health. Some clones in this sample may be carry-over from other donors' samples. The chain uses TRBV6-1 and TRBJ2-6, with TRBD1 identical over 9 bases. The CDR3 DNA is TGTGCCACCGGGAGGACAGGGGATGGGGCCAACGTCCTGACTTTC. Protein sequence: CATGRTGDGANVLTF.